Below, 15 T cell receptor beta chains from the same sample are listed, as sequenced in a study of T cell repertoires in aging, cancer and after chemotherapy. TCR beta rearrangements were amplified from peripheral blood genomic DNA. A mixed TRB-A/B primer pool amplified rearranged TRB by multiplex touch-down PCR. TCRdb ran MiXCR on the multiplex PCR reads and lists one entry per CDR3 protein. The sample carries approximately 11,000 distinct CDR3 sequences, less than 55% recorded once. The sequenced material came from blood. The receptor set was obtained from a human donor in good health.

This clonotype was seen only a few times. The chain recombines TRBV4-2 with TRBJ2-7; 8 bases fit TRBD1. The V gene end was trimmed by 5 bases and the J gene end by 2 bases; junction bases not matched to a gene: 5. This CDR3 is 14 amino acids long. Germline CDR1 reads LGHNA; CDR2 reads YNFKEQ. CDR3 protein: CASSALQGAYEQYF. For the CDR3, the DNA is TGTGCCAGCAGCGCCCTACAGGGGGCCTACGAGCAGTACTTC.

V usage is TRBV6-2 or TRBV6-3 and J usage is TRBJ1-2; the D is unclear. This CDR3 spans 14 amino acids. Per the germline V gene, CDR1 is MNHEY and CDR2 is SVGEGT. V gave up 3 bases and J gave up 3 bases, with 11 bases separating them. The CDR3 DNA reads TGTGCCAGCAGTTATGTTTCCACCTACTATGGCTACACCTTC. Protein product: CASSYVSTYYGYTF.

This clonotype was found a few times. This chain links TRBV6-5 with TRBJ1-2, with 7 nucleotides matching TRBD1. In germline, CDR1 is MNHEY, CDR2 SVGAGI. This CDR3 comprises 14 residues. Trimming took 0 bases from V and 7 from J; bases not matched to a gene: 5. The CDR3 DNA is TGTGCCAGCAGTTACTCTCGGGACAGCTCTGGCTACACCTTC. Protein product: CASSYSRDSSGYTF.

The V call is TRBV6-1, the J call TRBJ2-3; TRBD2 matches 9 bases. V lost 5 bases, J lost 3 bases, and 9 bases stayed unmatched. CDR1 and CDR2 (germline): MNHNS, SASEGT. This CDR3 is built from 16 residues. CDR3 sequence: CASSLGRGGLTDTQYF. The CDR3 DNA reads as TGTGCCAGCAGTTTAGGGCGGGGGGGCCTAACAGATACGCAGTATTTT.

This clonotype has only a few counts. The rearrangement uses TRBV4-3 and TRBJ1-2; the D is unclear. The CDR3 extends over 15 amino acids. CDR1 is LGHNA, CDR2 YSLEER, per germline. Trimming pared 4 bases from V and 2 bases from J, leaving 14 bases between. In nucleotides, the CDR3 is TGCGCCAGCAGCCCCGCCTCGGGCGCGAACTATGGCTACACCTTC. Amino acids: CASSPASGANYGYTF.

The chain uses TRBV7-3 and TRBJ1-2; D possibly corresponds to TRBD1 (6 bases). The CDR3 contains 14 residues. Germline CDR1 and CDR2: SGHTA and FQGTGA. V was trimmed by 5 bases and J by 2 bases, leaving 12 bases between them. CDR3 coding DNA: TGTGCCAGCAGCCTCGGACAGCCAAACTATGGCTACACCTTC. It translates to CASSLGQPNYGYTF.

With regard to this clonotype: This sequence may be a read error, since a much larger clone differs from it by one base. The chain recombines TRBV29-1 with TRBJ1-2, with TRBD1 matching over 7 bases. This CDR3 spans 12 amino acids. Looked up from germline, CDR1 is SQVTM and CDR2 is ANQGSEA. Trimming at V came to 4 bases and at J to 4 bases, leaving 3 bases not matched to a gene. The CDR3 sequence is CSVVRTGYGYTF. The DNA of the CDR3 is TGCAGCGTTGTTAGGACAGGCTATGGCTACACCTTC.

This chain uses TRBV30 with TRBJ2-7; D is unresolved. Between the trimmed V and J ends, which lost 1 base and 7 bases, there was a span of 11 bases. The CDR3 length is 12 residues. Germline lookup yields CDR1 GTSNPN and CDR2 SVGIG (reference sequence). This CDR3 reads CAWSGGVGEQYF. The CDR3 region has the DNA TGTGCCTGGAGTGGAGGAGTAGGGGAGCAGTACTTC.

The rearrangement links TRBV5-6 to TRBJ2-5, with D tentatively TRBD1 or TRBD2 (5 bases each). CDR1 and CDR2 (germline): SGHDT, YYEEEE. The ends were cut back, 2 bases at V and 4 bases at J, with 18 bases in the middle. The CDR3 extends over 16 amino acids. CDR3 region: CASSFIPGTELETQYF. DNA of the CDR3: TGTGCCAGCAGCTTCATTCCCGGGACGGAACTAGAGACCCAGTACTTC.

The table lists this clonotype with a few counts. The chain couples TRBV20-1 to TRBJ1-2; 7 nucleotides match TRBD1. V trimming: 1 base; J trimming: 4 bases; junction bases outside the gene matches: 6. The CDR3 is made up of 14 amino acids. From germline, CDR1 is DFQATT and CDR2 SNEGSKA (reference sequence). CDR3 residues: CSARGGGQVYGYTF. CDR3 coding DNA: TGCAGTGCTAGAGGTGGAGGACAGGTCTATGGCTACACCTTC.

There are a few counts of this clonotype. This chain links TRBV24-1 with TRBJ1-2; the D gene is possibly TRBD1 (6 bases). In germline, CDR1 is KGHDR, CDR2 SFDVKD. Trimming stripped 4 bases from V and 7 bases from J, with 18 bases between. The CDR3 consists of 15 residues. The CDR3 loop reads CATSDTERGAGGYTF. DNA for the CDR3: TGTGCCACCAGTGACACCGAAAGGGGGGCCGGTGGCTACACCTTC.

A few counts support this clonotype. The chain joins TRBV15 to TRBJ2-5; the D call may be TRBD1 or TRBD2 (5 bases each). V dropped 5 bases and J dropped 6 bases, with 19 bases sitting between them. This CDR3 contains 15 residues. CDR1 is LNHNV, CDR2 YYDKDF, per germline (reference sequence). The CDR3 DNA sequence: TGTGCCACCAGCTCAAAGGGACCCCAGTTGCAGACCCAGTACTTC. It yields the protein CATSSKGPQLQTQYF.

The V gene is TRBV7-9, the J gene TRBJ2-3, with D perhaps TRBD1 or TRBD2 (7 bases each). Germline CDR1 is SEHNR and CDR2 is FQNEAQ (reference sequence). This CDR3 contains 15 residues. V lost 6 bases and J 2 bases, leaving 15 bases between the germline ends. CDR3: CASRSTGDYTDTQYF. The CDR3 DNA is TGTGCCAGCAGGTCTACAGGGGACTACACAGATACGCAGTATTTT.

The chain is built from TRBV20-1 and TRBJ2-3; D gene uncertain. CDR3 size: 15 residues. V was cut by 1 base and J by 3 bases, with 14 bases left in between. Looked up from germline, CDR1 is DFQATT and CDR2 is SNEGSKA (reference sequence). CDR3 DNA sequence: TGCAGTGCTAGAGGATCACGAATTACTACAGATACGCAGTATTTT. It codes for CSARGSRITTDTQYF.

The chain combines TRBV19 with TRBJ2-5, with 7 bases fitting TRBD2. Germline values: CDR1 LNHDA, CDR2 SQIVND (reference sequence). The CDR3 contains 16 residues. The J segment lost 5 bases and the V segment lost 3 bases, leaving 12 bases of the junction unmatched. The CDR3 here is CASSISFSSGAETQYF. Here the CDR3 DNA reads TGTGCCAGTAGTATTAGTTTTTCTAGCGGTGCGGAGACCCAGTACTTC.